This passage covers 20 T cell receptor beta chains from one sample sequenced in a study of CD8 T cells in ankylosing spondylitis. One entry per CDR3 protein, called by TCRdb with MiXCR from the 5' RACE reads. The sample consists of around 300,000 distinct CDR3 sequences, 14% to 15% of them appearing once. The sample comprised blood, either unsorted or a sorted T cell fraction (not recorded which). The receptors originated from a male donor with ankylosing spondylitis or in good health (not recorded which).

V gene TRBV12-3 or TRBV12-4 combines with J gene TRBJ2-2, with a tentative D call TRBD2 (5 bases). The CDR3 runs to 13 residues. The V end was cut by 5 bases, the J end by 6 bases, with 10 bases between. CDR3 loop: CASSEEEAGELFF. In DNA, the CDR3 is TGTGCCAGCAGTGAAGAGGAGGCCGGGGAGCTGTTTTTT.

The genes are TRBV29-1 and TRBJ2-7; TRBD2 aligns across 7 bases. The V and J ends lost 7 bases and 5 bases, in that order; junction bases with no gene match: 14. Germline-derived CDR1 and CDR2 are SQVTM and ANQGSEA. This CDR3 has 14 residues. For the CDR3, the DNA is TGCAGCGCCAGAAAGCGGGACGCCCGAGACGAGCAGTACTTC. The encoded protein is CSARKRDARDEQYF.

The CDR3 DNA reads TGCGCCAGCAGCAACCGGGACGGATACTCTGGGGCCAACGTCCTGACTTTC. It yields the protein CASSNRDGYSGANVLTF. This rearrangement joins TRBV5-1 to TRBJ2-6; D is perhaps TRBD1 or TRBD2 (5 bases each). V dropped 4 bases and J dropped 0 bases, with 14 bases sitting between them. This CDR3 spans 17 amino acids. From germline, CDR1 is SGHRS and CDR2 YFSETQ.

This clonotype was observed a few times. The rearrangement uses TRBV2 and TRBJ2-5; D not resolved. The CDR3 extends over 11 amino acids. Trimming removed 4 bases from V and 7 bases from J, with 7 bases in between. Germline CDR1 is SNHLY and CDR2 is FYNNEI. For the CDR3, the DNA is TGTGCCAGCAGTGGAGAAGGGACCCAGTACTTC. This gives the protein CASSGEGTQYF.

The chain links TRBV19 to TRBJ1-1, with D tentatively TRBD1 (6 bases). Germline V gives CDR1 LNHDA, CDR2 SQIVND (reference sequence). The CDR3 is made up of 14 amino acids. V lost 4 bases to trimming and J lost 1 base, with 10 bases between them. CDR3 bases: TGTGCCAGTAGTACGACAGGAGCGAACACTGAAGCTTTCTTT. Translation gives CASSTTGANTEAFF.

This clonotype came up a few times. The chain recombines TRBV7-7 with TRBJ2-2; 13 bases are a match to TRBD2. Trimming cost V 5 bases and J 6 bases; bases outside gene matches: 3. This CDR3 has 15 residues. Germline values: CDR1 SSHAT, CDR2 FNYEAQ (reference sequence). The chain's CDR3 is CASSVTSGGAGELFF. The CDR3 bases are TGTGCCAGCAGCGTTACTAGCGGGGGGGCCGGGGAGCTGTTTTTT.

V and J are TRBV7-2 and TRBJ2-5, with TRBD2 identical over 10 bases. This CDR3 is 14 amino acids long. Germline V lookup: CDR1 SGHTA, CDR2 FQGNSA. The junction had 6 bases not matched to a gene; V was cut back by 5 bases and J by 6 bases. CDR3 coding DNA: TGTGCCAGCAGCGTACTAGCGGGATCGAAGACCCAGTACTTC. As protein: CASSVLAGSKTQYF.

This clonotype has just a few counts. The CDR3 DNA reads as TGCAGCGTTGAAGATCTTTCGGAGGGGGCGGGTGGCTACACCTTC. As protein: CSVEDLSEGAGGYTF. The chain uses TRBV29-1 and TRBJ1-2; 7 nucleotides agree with TRBD1. The CDR3 spans 15 residues. CDR1 and CDR2 (germline): SQVTM, ANQGSEA. The ends lost 0 bases at V and 7 bases at J; junction bases unmatched: 11.

The V gene is TRBV5-1, the J gene TRBJ2-7, with 8 bases fitting TRBD2. The length of the CDR3 is 15 residues. The germline V gene encodes CDR1 SGHRS and CDR2 YFSETQ. Germline trimming cut 2 bases from V and 2 bases from J; bases unmatched to any gene: 6. CDR3 region: CASSFGTRAPYEQYF. CDR3 in DNA: TGCGCCAGCAGCTTCGGGACTAGGGCCCCCTACGAGCAGTACTTC. Variable domain in full (rest from reference TRBV5-1 and TRBJ2-7): KAGVTQTPRYLIKTRGQQVTLSCSPISGHRSVSWYQQTPGQGLQFLFEYFSETQRNKGNFPGRFSGRQFSNSRSEMNVSTLELGDSALYLCASSFGTRAPYEQYFGPGTRLTVT.

This chain connects TRBV20-1 to TRBJ2-7; D is possibly TRBD1 (6 bases). Trimming left V 6 bases short and J 3 bases short, with 18 bases between. Germline V CDR1 and CDR2: DFQATT, SNEGSKA (reference sequence). The CDR3 contains 14 residues. CDR3 sequence reads: CSAQGRVGGYEQYF. For the CDR3, the DNA is TGCAGTGCCCAGGGGCGAGTTGGTGGCTACGAGCAGTACTTC.

This rearrangement joins TRBV12-3 or TRBV12-4 to TRBJ1-5; the D is unclear. Between the trimmed V and J ends, which lost 5 bases and 0 bases, there was a span of 14 bases. This CDR3 has 16 residues. CDR3 loop: CASSPFTLNSNQPQHF. CDR3 bases: TGTGCCAGCAGTCCTTTTACCCTGAATAGCAATCAGCCCCAGCATTTT.

V usage is TRBV12-3 or TRBV12-4 and J usage is TRBJ2-7; TRBD2 might be the D (7 bases). V was cut by 2 bases and J by 2 bases, with 16 bases left in between. The CDR3 extends over 16 amino acids. CDR3 in DNA: TGTGCCAGCAGTTTAAGGGGGGGGAGGCCTACCTACGAGCAGTACTTC. Protein: CASSLRGGRPTYEQYF.

This clonotype was counted between two and nine times. The chain carries TRBV10-3 and TRBJ2-2; either TRBD1 or TRBD2 may supply D (6 bases each). The V gene lost 7 bases and the J gene lost 0 bases, with 12 bases spanning the gap. In germline, CDR1 is ENHRY, CDR2 SYGVKD. This CDR3 has 15 residues. The chain's CDR3 is CAIKQGGTNTGELFF. CDR3 bases: TGTGCCATCAAACAGGGCGGGACGAACACCGGGGAGCTGTTTTTT.

This clonotype has a handful of counts. The J gene is TRBJ1-2, the V gene TRBV6-1, with D perhaps matching TRBD1 (5 bases). Per the germline V gene, CDR1 is MNHNS and CDR2 is SASEGT. Between the trimmed V and J ends, which lost 8 bases and 4 bases, there was a span of 14 bases. The CDR3 contains 13 residues. For the CDR3, the DNA is TGTGCCAGCGGGGGGGGATCCGTCTATGGCTACACCTTC. It codes for CASGGGSVYGYTF.

This clonotype was counted ten times or more. The chain uses TRBV12-3 or TRBV12-4 and TRBJ1-5, with D uncertain. V was shortened by 4 bases and J by 3 bases, with 7 bases between the two germline ends. CDR3 length equals 13 residues. Written as DNA, the CDR3 is TGTGCCAGCAGTTCACAGCCCAATCAGCCCCAGCATTTT. Translation: CASSSQPNQPQHF.

The chain joins TRBV6-1 to TRBJ2-7, with 7 bases lining up with TRBD1. This CDR3 contains 16 residues. Germline loops: CDR1 MNHNS, CDR2 SASEGT. J was trimmed by 3 bases and V by 6 bases; bases with no gene match: 14. CDR3 residues: CASRSNDRASNYEQYF. In DNA form, the CDR3 reads TGTGCCAGCAGATCGAACGACAGGGCGTCTAACTACGAGCAGTACTTC.

V is TRBV5-6 and J is TRBJ2-7; D might be TRBD2 (6 bases). Trimming removed 6 bases at V and 5 bases at J, with 15 bases between. The V gene's germline CDR1 is SGHDT and CDR2 YYEEEE. This CDR3 region has 13 residues. CDR3: CASTPGGLHEQYF. The CDR3 nucleotides are TGTGCCAGCACCCCCGGAGGGTTACACGAGCAGTACTTC.

This clonotype appeared a few times. The chain combines TRBV6-5 with TRBJ2-1; 7 bases map to TRBD2. CDR3 length: 16 residues. In germline, CDR1 is MNHEY, CDR2 SVGAGI. V gave up 0 bases and J gave up 7 bases; unmatched junction bases: 9. The CDR3 DNA sequence: TGTGCCAGCAGTTACTCGAGGCTAGCGGAGGTTAATGAGCAGTTCTTC. Translation gives CASSYSRLAEVNEQFF.

The chain employs TRBV5-4 and TRBJ2-7, with TRBD2 identical over 11 bases. Germline trimming cut 4 bases from V and 3 bases from J; bases unmatched to any gene: 6. From germline, CDR1 is SGHNT and CDR2 YYREEE (reference sequence). The CDR3 sequence is 15 residues long. CDR3 residues: CASSETGTSGYEQYF. The DNA of the CDR3 is TGTGCCAGCAGCGAAACCGGGACTAGCGGCTACGAGCAGTACTTC.

V gene TRBV3-1 combines with J gene TRBJ2-5; D remains unclear. The CDR3 extends over 16 amino acids. Trimming pared 3 bases from V and 1 base from J, leaving 15 bases between. In germline, CDR1 is LGHDT, CDR2 YNNKEL (reference sequence). CDR3: CASSQIPGYSQETQYF. In nucleotides, the CDR3 is TGTGCCAGCAGCCAGATACCGGGTTACTCCCAAGAGACCCAGTACTTC.